Each of the 9 T cell receptor beta chains below was sequenced from the same sample in a study of cytomegalovirus exposure and HLA in healthy donors. PCR amplification relied on 60 Vbeta primers (plus 13 Jbeta primers). Generated by immunoSEQ multiplex PCR, the TCRdb table keeps only in-frame clones and is missing some. The top ten hold about 6.7% of the sample, which has approximately 120,000 clones, about 85% seen once. Sequencing was done on a sample of PBMCs. These receptors originate from a woman aged 25 to 45 in good health and CMV-seropositive.

The rearrangement links TRBV5-1 to TRBJ2-7; 9 nucleotides line up with TRBD2. The length of the CDR3 is 16 residues. The junction had 11 bases not matched to a gene; V was cut back by 0 bases and J by 7 bases. CDR1 is SGHRS, CDR2 YFSETQ, per germline. The CDR3 reads CASSLGGSGSPEEQYF. In nucleotides, the CDR3 is TGCGCCAGCAGCTTGGGGGGTAGCGGGAGTCCGGAGGAGCAGTACTTC.

The chain carries TRBV7-2 and TRBJ2-1; D is possibly TRBD1 (5 bases). CDR3 length equals 13 residues. V lost 1 base and J lost 7, with 8 bases in between. From germline, CDR1 is SGHTA and CDR2 FQGNSA. DNA of the CDR3: TGTGCCAGCAGCTTAGTTCCAGGGAATGAGCAGTTCTTC. Translated, it gives CASSLVPGNEQFF.

This CDR3 reads CASSLSSRYRSLAKNIQYF. The CDR3 DNA reads TGTGCCAGCAGTTTGAGTTCGAGGTATCGTAGTCTAGCCAAAAACATTCAGTACTTC. The V gene is TRBV28, the J gene TRBJ2-4; D unclear. The CDR3 covers 19 residues. V gave up 3 bases and J gave up 0 bases, with 21 bases separating them. Germline V lookup: CDR1 MDHEN, CDR2 SYDVKM.

A note on this clone: This same CDR3 is encoded by further DNA sequences in the sample. The CDR3 nucleotides read TGCGCCAGCAGCTTGGGACAGGGGAACGAGCAGTACTTC. As protein: CASSLGQGNEQYF. The chain recombines TRBV5-1 with TRBJ2-7; 8 bases line up with TRBD1. The CDR3 consists of 13 residues. Per germline, CDR1 SGHRS and CDR2 YFSETQ. V lost 0 bases to trimming and J lost 5 bases; unmatched junction nucleotides: 1. The full variable domain, with the rest looked up from reference TRBV5-1 and TRBJ2-7, is KAGVTQTPRYLIKTRGQQVTLSCSPISGHRSVSWYQQTPGQGLQFLFEYFSETQRNKGNFPGRFSGRQFSNSRSEMNVSTLELGDSALYLCASSLGQGNEQYFGPGTRLTVT.

J is TRBJ1-5 and V is TRBV28, with 7 bases fitting TRBD1. V lost 7 bases and J lost 6; bases outside the gene matches: 9. The CDR3 runs 14 residues. From germline, CDR1 is MDHEN and CDR2 SYDVKM. The DNA for the CDR3 is TGTGCCAGCACTCTCGACAGGGTGGTTCAGCCCCAGCATTTT. Translated, it gives CASTLDRVVQPQHF.

The chain combines TRBV30 with TRBJ1-1; D possibly corresponds to TRBD1 (6 bases). The CDR3 contains 12 residues. V lost 5 bases and J 3 bases, leaving 10 bases between the germline ends. Germline V gives CDR1 GTSNPN, CDR2 SVGIG (reference sequence). The CDR3 DNA is TGTGCCTGGGGACAGACTTACACTGAAGCTTTCTTT. This sequence encodes CAWGQTYTEAFF.

The chain couples TRBV28 to TRBJ2-7; possible D gene TRBD2, 5 bases. The CDR3 runs 12 residues. V lost 4 bases, J lost 7 bases, and 11 bases lay in between. Germline values: CDR1 MDHEN, CDR2 SYDVKM. The CDR3: CASSWGREEQYF. The CDR3 nucleotides read TGTGCCAGCAGTTGGGGAAGGGAGGAGCAGTACTTC.

The rearrangement joins TRBV20-1 to TRBJ2-7, with D perhaps TRBD1 (5 bases). Trimming removed 5 bases from V and 3 bases from J, with 8 bases in between. Germline assignment: CDR1 DFQATT and CDR2 SNEGSKA (reference sequence). The CDR3 has 11 residues. Here the CDR3 DNA reads TGCAGTGCTTCAGGACACTACGAGCAGTACTTC. Translated: CSASGHYEQYF.

This chain uses TRBV7-6 with TRBJ2-2; 8 bases fit TRBD1. Germline trimming cut 4 bases from V and 1 base from J; bases unmatched to any gene: 8. The germline CDR1 and CDR2 sequences are SGHVS and FNYEAQ. The CDR3 contains 17 residues. The CDR3 spells CASSSVGGTGNTGELFF. CDR3 in DNA: TGTGCCAGCAGCTCTGTCGGCGGGACAGGGAACACCGGGGAGCTGTTTTTT.